Listed below are T cell receptor beta chains from one sample, sequenced in a study of T cell responses to AZD1222 COVID-19 vaccine. TCRdb keeps only in-frame clones here, not all; method: immunoSEQ multiplex PCR. The sample carries approximately 70,000 clones, around 87% recorded once. The material sequenced was peripheral blood, taken on day 0 of AZD1222 vaccination. The receptors shown here come from an adult in good health. Both conserved end residues are part of each CDR3. A D gene is named only where the DNA matches it firmly. Clone size is not always given. Where it is, it says once, few, many or a class for expanded clones.

v_call	clone_size	d_call	j_call	cdr3_aa	cdr3_nt
TRBV10-3	-	-	TRBJ1-2	CAISTTSGENGYTF	TGTGCCATCAGTACGACATCTGGTGAGAATGGCTACACCTTC
TRBV5-1	-	-	TRBJ2-3	CASSSDTDTQYF	TGCGCCAGCAGCTCCGACACAGATACGCAGTATTTT
TRBV5-6	-	-	TRBJ1-1	CASSLEGTEAFF	TGTGCCAGCAGCTTGGAGGGGACTGAAGCTTTCTTT
TRBV19	-	-	TRBJ2-3	CASSISGRGATDTQYF	TGTGCCAGTAGTATATCCGGCAGGGGGGCTACAGATACGCAGTATTTT
TRBV10-3	-	TRBD2	TRBJ2-7	CAISEVGRGSSYEQYF	TGTGCCATCAGTGAAGTGGGGCGGGGGAGCTCCTACGAGCAGTACTTC
TRBV5-6	-	-	TRBJ1-3	CASSFYSGNTIYF	TGTGCCAGCAGCTTTTACTCTGGAAACACCATATATTTT
TRBV15	-	-	TRBJ2-1	CATSREASGRAYNEQFF	TGTGCCACCAGCAGAGAGGCTTCGGGCAGAGCCTACAATGAGCAGTTCTTC
TRBV6-5	-	-	TRBJ1-2	CASSPGRTFYGYTF	TGTGCCAGCAGCCCGGGACGGACCTTCTATGGCTACACCTTC
TRBV19	-	-	TRBJ1-5	CASSIDVLGFRNQPQHF	TGTGCCAGTAGTATAGACGTCTTAGGGTTTCGGAATCAGCCCCAGCATTTT
TRBV7-2	-	-	TRBJ1-5	CASSPMATGPWRSNQPQHF	TGTGCCAGCAGCCCAATGGCTACCGGGCCCTGGCGAAGCAATCAGCCCCAGCATTTT
TRBV28	-	-	TRBJ2-5	CASSLTGQPETQYF	TGTGCCAGCAGTCTGACTGGACAGCCGGAGACCCAGTACTTC
TRBV11-2	-	TRBD2	TRBJ2-1	CASSLTSGGNEQFF	TGTGCCAGCAGCTTGACTAGCGGGGGGAATGAGCAGTTCTTC
TRBV19	few	TRBD2	TRBJ2-7	CASRKLAGETYEQYF	TGTGCCAGTAGAAAGTTAGCGGGGGAGACCTACGAGCAGTACTTC
TRBV6-5	few	-	TRBJ2-7	CASRDMPLSSYEQYF	TGTGCCAGCAGGGACATGCCCCTTAGCTCCTACGAGCAGTACTTC
TRBV11-2	-	TRBD1	TRBJ2-7	CASSSKTGTGDHEQYF	TGTGCCAGCAGCTCCAAAACCGGGACAGGGGACCACGAGCAGTACTTC
TRBV3-1/TRBV3-2	-	TRBD1	TRBJ1-3	CASGHGTGGNTIYF	TGTGCCAGCGGACACGGGACAGGAGGAAACACCATATATTTT
TRBV27	-	-	TRBJ1-2	CASSFQQSDGYTF	TGTGCCAGCAGTTTTCAGCAATCTGATGGCTACACCTTC
TRBV19	-	-	TRBJ2-2	CASSMWTGSGELFF	TGTGCCAGTAGTATGTGGACGGGCTCCGGGGAGCTGTTTTTT
TRBV28	-	TRBD1	TRBJ2-2	CASTSGGENTGELFF	TGTGCCAGCACTTCAGGGGGAGAGAACACCGGGGAGCTGTTTTTT
TRBV15	-	-	TRBJ1-1	CATSRDWNTEAFF	TGTGCCACCAGCAGAGATTGGAACACTGAAGCTTTCTTT
TRBV6-6	-	TRBD1	TRBJ1-5	CASSSDRRGQPQHF	TGTGCCAGCAGTTCGGACAGGCGGGGGCAGCCCCAGCATTTT
TRBV27	-	TRBD2	TRBJ2-1	CASSPTSGGLNEQFF	TGTGCCAGCAGTCCGACTAGCGGGGGGTTGAATGAGCAGTTCTTC
TRBV6-1	once	TRBD2	TRBJ2-2	CASSERYEAGVNTGELFF	TGTGCCAGCAGTGAACGGTATGAAGCGGGAGTGAACACCGGGGAGCTGTTTTTT
TRBV6-6	-	-	TRBJ1-4	CASSYVGFRGNEKLFF	TGTGCCAGCAGTTACGTAGGGTTTCGGGGAAATGAAAAACTGTTTTTT
TRBV6-5	once	-	TRBJ2-5	CASSSSGQETQYF	TGTGCCAGCAGTTCTTCAGGGCAAGAGACCCAGTACTTC
TRBV25-1	-	-	TRBJ1-1	CASSLGNRKSGYTEAFF	TGTGCCAGCAGCCTAGGGAACAGGAAGAGTGGGTACACTGAAGCTTTCTTT
TRBV7-3	-	-	TRBJ2-7	CASSLTSLYEQYF	TGTGCCAGCAGCTTAACCTCCTTGTACGAGCAGTACTTC
TRBV3-1/TRBV3-2	-	-	TRBJ1-3	CASSQGERGNTIYF	TGTGCCAGCAGCCAAGGGGAAAGAGGAAACACCATATATTTT